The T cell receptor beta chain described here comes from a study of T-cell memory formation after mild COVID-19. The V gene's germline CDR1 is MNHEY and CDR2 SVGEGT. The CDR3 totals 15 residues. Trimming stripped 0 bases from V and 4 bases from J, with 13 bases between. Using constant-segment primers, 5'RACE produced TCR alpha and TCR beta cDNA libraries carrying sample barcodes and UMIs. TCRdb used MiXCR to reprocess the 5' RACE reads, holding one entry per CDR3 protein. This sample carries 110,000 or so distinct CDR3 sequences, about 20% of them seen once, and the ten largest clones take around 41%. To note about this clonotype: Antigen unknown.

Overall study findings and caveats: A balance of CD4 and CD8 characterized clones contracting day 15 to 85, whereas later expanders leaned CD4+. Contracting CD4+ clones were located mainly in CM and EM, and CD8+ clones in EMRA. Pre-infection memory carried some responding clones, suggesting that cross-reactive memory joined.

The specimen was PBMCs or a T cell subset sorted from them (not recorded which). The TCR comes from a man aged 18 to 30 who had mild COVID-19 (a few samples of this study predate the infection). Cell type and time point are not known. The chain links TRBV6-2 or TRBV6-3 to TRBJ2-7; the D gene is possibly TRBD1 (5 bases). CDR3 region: CASSYSPTEYYEQYV. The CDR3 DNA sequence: TGTGCCAGCAGTTACTCGCCGACAGAATATTACGAGCAGTACGTC.